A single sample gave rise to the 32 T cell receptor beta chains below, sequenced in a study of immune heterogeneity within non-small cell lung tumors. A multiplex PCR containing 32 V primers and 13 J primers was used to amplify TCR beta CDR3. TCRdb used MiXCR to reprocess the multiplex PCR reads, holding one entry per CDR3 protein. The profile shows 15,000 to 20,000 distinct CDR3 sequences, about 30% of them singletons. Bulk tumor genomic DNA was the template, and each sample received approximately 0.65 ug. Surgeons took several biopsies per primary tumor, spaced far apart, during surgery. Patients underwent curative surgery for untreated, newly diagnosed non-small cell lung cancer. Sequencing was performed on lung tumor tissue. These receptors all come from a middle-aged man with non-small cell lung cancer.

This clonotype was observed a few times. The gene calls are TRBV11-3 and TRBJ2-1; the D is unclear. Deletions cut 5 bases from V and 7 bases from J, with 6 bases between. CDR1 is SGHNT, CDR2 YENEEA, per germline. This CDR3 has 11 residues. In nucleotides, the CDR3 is TGTGCCAGCAGCCCGGGTAATGAGCAGTTCTTC. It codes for CASSPGNEQFF.

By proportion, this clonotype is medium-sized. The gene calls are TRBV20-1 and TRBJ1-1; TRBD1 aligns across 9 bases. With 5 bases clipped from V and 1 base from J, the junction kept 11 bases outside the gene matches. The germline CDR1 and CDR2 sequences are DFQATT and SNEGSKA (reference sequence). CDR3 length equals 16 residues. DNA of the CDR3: TGCAGTGCTCCAGTCGGACAGGGGACCAGGAACACTGAAGCTTTCTTT. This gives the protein CSAPVGQGTRNTEAFF.

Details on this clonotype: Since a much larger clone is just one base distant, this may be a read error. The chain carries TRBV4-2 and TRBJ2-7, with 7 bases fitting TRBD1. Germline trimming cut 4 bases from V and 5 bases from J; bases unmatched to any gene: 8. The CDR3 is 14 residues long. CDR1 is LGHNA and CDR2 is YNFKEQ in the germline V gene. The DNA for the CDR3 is TGTGCCAGCAGCCCTCGACAGGGATGCGACGAGCAGTACTTC. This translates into CASSPRQGCDEQYF.

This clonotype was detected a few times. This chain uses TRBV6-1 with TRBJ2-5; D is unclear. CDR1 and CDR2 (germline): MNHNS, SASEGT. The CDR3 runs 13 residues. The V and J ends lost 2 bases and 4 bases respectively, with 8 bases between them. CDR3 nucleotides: TGTGCCAGCAGTGAATCCGGCCGAGAGACCCAGTACTTC. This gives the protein CASSESGRETQYF.

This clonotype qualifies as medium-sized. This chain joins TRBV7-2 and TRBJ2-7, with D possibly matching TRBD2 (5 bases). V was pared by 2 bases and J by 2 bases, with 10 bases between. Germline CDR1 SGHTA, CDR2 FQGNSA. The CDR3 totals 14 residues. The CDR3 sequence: CASSLNRGAYEQYF. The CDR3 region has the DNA TGTGCCAGCAGCTTAAATCGGGGTGCCTACGAGCAGTACTTC.

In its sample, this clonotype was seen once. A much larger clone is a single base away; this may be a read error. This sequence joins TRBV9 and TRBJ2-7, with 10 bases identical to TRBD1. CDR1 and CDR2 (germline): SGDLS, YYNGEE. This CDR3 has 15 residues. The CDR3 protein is CASSARQGARHEKYF. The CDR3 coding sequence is TGTGCCAGCAGCGCCCGACAGGGGGCGAGGCACGAGAAGTACTTC.

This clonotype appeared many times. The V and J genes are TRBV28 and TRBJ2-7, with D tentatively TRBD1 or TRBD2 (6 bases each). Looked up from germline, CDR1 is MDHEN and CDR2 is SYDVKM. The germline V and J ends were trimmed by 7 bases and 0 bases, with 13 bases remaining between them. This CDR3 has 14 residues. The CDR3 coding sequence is TGTGCCAGCAACAACGAGGGGGGCTCCTACGAGCAGTACTTC. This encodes CASNNEGGSYEQYF.

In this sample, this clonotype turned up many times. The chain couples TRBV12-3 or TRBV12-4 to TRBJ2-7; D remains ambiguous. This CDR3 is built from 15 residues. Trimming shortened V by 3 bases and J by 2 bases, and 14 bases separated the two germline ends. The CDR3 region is CASSFFGVGAYEQYF. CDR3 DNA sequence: TGTGCCAGCAGTTTTTTTGGGGTCGGAGCCTACGAGCAGTACTTC.

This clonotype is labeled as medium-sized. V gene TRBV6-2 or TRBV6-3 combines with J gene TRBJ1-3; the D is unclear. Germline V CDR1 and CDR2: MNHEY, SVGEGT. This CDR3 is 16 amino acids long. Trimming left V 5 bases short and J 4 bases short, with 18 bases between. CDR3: CASSPPPGTRGNTIYF. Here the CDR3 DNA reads TGTGCCAGCAGTCCACCCCCCGGCACTCGCGGAAACACCATATATTTT.

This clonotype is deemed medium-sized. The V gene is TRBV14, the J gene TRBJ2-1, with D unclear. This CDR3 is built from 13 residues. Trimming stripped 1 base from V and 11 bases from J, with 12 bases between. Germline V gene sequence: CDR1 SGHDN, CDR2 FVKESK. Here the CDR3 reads CASSQVRHTKQFF. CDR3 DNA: TGTGCCAGCAGCCAAGTTAGACATACTAAGCAGTTCTTC.

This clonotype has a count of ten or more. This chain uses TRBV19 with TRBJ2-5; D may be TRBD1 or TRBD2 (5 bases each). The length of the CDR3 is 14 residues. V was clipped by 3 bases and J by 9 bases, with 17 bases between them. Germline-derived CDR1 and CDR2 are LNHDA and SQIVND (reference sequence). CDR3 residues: CASSMGRHGGSQYF. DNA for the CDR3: TGTGCCAGTAGTATGGGACGGCATGGCGGGTCCCAGTACTTC.

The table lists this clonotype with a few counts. The chain's CDR3 is CASSSLSGRSGELFF. CDR3 nucleotide sequence: TGTGCCAGCAGTAGCCTAAGCGGGAGATCCGGGGAGCTGTTTTTT. The V and J genes are TRBV6-2 or TRBV6-3 and TRBJ2-2, with TRBD2 identical over 8 bases. CDR1 and CDR2 (germline): MNHEY, SVGEGT. V gave up 5 bases and J gave up 6 bases; unmatched junction bases: 8. This CDR3 is built from 15 residues.

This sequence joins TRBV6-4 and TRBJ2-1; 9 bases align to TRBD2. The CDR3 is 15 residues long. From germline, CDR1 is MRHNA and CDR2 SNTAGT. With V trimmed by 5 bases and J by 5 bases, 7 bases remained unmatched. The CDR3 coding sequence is TGTGCCAGCAGTCCTAGGGCTAGCGGGAACAATGAGCAGTTCTTC. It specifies CASSPRASGNNEQFF.

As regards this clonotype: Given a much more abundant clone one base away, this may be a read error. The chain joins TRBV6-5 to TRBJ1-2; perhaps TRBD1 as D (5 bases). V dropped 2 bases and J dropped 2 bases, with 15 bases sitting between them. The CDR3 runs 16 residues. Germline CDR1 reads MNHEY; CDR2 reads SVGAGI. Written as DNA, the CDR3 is TGTGCCAGCAGTTACGCTGCTCCGGAGGGGAACTATGGCTACACCTTC. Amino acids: CASSYAAPEGNYGYTF.

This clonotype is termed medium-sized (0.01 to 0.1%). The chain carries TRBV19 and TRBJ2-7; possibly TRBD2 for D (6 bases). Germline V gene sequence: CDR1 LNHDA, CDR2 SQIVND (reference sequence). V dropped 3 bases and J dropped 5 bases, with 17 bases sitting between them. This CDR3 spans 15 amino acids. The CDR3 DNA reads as TGTGCCAGTAGTATGGGGGGAGCGGGCGGGGACGAGCAGTACTTC. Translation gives CASSMGGAGGDEQYF. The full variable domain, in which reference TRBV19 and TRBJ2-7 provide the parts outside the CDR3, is DGGITQSPKYLFRKEGQNVTLSCEQNLNHDAMYWYRQDPGQGLRLIYYSQIVNDFQKGDIAEGYSVSREKKESFPLTVTSAQKNPTAFYLCASSMGGAGGDEQYFGPGTRLTVT.

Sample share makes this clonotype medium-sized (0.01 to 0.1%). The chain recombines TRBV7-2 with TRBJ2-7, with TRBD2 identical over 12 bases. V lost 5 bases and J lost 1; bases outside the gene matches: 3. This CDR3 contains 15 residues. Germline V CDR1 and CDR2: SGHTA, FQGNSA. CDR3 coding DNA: TGTGCCAGCAGCGCAACTAGCGGGAGGTCCTACGAGCAGTACTTC. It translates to CASSATSGRSYEQYF.

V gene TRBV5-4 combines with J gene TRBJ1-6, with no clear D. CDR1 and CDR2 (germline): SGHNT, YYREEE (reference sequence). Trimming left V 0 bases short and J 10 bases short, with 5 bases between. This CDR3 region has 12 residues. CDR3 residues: CASSLDRSPLHF. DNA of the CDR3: TGTGCCAGCAGCTTGGACCGATCACCCCTCCACTTT.

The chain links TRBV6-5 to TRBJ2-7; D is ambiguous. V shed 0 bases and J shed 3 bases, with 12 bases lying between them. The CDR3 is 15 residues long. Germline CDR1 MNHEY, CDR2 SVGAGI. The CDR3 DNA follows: TGTGCCAGCAGTTACTCGACCCAGAGCTACTACGAGCAGTACTTC. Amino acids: CASSYSTQSYYEQYF.

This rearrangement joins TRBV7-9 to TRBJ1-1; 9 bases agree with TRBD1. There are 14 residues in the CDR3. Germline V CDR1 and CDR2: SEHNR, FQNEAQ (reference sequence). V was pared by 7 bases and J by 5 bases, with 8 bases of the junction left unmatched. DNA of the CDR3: TGTGCCAGCATCAAGGACAGGGGTTGGACTGAAGCTTTCTTT. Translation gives CASIKDRGWTEAFF.

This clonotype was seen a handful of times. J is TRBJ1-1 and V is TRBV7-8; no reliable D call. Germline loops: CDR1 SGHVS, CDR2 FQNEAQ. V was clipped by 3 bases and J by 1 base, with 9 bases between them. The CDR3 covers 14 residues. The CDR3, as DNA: TGTGCCAGCAGCTTTATTGCGGGGAACACTGAAGCTTTCTTT. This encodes CASSFIAGNTEAFF. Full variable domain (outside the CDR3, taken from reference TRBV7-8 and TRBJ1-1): GAGVSQSPRYKVAKRGQDVALRCDPISGHVSLFWYQQALGQGPEFLTYFQNEAQLDKSGLPSDRFFAERPEGSVSTLKIQRTQQEDSAVYLCASSFIAGNTEAFFGQGTRLTVV.

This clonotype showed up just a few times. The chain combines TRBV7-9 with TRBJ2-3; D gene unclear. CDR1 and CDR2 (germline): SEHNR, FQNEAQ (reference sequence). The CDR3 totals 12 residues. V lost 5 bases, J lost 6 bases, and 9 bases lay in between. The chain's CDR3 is CASSLDVDTQYF. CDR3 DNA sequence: TGTGCCAGCAGCCTCGATGTGGATACGCAGTATTTT.

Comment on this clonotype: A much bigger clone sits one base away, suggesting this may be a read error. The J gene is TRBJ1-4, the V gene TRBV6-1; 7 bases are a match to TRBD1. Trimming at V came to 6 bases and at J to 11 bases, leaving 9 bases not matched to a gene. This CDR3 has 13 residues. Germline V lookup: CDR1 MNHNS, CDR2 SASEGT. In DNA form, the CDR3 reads TGTGCCAGCAGCAAGGACAGCAGGGGGAAACTGTTTTTT. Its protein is CASSKDSRGKLFF.

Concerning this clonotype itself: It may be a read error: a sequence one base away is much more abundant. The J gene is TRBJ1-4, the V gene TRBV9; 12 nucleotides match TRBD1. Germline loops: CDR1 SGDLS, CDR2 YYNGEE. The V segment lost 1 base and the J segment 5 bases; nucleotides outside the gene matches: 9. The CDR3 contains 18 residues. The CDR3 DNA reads TGTGCCAGCAGCGTAACTACGGGGGGGACAGGGGGCAATGAAAAACTGTTTTTT. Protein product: CASSVTTGGTGGNEKLFF.

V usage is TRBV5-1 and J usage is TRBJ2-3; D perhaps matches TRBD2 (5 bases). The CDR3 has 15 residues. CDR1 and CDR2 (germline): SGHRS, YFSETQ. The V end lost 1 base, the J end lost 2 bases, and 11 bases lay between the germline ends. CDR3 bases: TGCGCCAGCAGCTTGACCGGGGTCTCCACAGATACGCAGTATTTT. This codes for CASSLTGVSTDTQYF.

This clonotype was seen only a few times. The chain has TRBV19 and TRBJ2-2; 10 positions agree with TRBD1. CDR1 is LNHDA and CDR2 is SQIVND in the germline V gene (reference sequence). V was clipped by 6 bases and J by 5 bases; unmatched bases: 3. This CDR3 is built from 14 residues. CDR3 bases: TGTGCCAGTAGCCGGACAGGGGGGACCGGGGAGCTGTTTTTT. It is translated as CASSRTGGTGELFF.

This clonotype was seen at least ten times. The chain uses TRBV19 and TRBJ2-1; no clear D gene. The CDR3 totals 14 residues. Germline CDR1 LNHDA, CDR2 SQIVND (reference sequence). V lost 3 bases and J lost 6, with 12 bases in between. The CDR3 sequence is CASSIYGRINEQFF. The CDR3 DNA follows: TGTGCCAGTAGTATCTACGGACGAATCAATGAGCAGTTCTTC.

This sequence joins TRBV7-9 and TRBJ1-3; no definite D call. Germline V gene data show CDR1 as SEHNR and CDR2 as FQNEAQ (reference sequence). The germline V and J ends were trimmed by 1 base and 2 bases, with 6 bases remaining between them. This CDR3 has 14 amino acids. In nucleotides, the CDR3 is TGTGCCAGCAGCTTAGACAGAACTGGAAACACCATATATTTT. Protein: CASSLDRTGNTIYF.

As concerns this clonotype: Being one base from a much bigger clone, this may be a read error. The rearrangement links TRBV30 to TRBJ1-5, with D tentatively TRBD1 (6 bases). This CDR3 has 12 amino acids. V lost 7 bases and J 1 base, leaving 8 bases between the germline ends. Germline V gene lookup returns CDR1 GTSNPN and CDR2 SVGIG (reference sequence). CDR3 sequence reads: CAYRASNQPQHF. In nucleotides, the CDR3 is TGTGCCTACAGGGCCAGCAATCAGCCCCAGCATTTT.

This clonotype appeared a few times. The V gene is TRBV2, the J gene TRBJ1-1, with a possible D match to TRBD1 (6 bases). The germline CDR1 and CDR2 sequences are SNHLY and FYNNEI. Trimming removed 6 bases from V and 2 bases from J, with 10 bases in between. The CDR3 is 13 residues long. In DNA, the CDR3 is TGTGCCAGCAGCGGACAGAGCAACACTGAAGCTTTCTTT. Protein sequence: CASSGQSNTEAFF.

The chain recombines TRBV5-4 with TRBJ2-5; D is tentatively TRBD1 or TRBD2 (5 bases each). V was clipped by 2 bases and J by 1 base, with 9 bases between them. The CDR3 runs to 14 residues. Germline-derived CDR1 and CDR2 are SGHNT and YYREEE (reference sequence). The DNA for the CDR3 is TGTGCCAGCAGCTTTGCAGGGACCCAAGAGACCCAGTACTTC. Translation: CASSFAGTQETQYF.

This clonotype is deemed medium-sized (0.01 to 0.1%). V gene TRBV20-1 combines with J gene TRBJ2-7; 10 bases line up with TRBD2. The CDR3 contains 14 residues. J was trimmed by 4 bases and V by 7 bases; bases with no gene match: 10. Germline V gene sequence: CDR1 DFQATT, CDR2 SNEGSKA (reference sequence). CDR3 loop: CSVRGTSEMYEQYF. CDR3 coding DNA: TGCAGTGTTAGGGGGACTAGCGAGATGTACGAGCAGTACTTC.

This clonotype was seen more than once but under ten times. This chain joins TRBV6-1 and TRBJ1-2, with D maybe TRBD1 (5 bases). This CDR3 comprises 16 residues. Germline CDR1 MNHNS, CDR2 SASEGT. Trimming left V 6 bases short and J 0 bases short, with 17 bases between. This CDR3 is CASRSIGGVANYGYTF. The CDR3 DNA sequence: TGTGCCAGCAGGTCCATCGGGGGGGTCGCTAACTATGGCTACACCTTC.